The entry below describes one T cell receptor (beta chain). The data were taken from a study of blood T cell repertoires in COVID-19. Background on the study: From the United States, Italy and Spain came samples of acute and convalescent COVID-19. The analysed material was cDNA or gDNA that came from T cells, B-cell-depleted T cells, or PBMCs.

The table came from immunoSEQ multiplex PCR; TCRdb's copy has only in-frame clones and leaves some out. There are tens of thousands of clones in the sample; over 80% occur only once, and over 9.5% lies in the top ten. The receptor was isolated from a human donor in a cohort sampled during active COVID-19. The specimen sequenced was peripheral blood.

In DNA, the CDR3 is TGTGCCAGCAGCCAAGTTGCGGGGGGAGGCCATGGCTACACCTTC. Amino acids: CASSQVAGGGHGYTF. The rearrangement joins TRBV3-1 (or the pseudogene TRBV3-2) to TRBJ1-2; a weak D match, TRBD1 (5 bases). This CDR3 spans 15 amino acids. Deletions cut 1 base from V and 6 bases from J, with 15 bases between. Germline loops: CDR1 LGHDT, CDR2 YNNKEL (reference sequence).